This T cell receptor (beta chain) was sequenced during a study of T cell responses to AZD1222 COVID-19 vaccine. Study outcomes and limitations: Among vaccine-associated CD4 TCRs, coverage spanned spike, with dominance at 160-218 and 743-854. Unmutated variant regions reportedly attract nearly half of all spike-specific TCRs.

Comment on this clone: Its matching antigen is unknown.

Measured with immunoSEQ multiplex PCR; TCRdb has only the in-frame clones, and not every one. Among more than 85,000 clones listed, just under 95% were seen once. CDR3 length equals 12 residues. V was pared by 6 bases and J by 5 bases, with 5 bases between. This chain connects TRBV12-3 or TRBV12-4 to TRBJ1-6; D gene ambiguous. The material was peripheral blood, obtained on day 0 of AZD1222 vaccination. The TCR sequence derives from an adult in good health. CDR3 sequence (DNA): TGTGCCAGCAGATCAGATAATTCACCCCTCCACTTT. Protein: CASRSDNSPLHF.